This T cell receptor (beta chain) stems from a study of blood T cell repertoires in COVID-19. For the study at large: T cells, B-cell-depleted T cells, or PBMCs supplied cDNA or gDNA.

Profiling relied on immunoSEQ multiplex PCR, and the TCRdb table lists in-frame clones only, not all of them. This table holds approximately 64,000 clones, more than 75% found once. The sequence was obtained from a woman aged 40-49 years who had recovered from COVID-19. The sequenced sample consisted of PBMCs or T cells enriched from blood (not recorded which).

CDR3 amino acids: CASSQEQVGGYTF. In nucleotides, the CDR3 is TGTGCCAGCAGCCAAGAACAGGTGGGCGGCTACACCTTC. This sequence joins TRBV4-2 and TRBJ1-2, with a tentative D call TRBD1 (5 bases). Germline V gives CDR1 LGHNA, CDR2 YNFKEQ. CDR3 length: 13 amino acids. Trimming shortened V by 0 bases and J by 8 bases, and 10 bases separated the two germline ends.